The source of this T cell receptor (beta chain) is a study of blood T cell repertoires in COVID-19. Study at large: From T cells, B-cell-depleted T cells, or PBMCs came the material, which was cDNA or gDNA.

The method was immunoSEQ multiplex PCR; TCRdb's version includes in-frame clones alone and lacks a portion of them. The sample holds approximately 140,000 clones, more than 70% seen once. The CDR3 contains 15 residues. The germline V and J ends were trimmed by 8 bases and 12 bases, with 25 bases remaining between them. From germline, CDR1 is LNHDA and CDR2 SQIVND (reference sequence). The sequencing sample was made of peripheral blood. The chain is built from TRBV19 and TRBJ1-4; D might be TRBD1 (6 bases). This TCR came from a man in his sixties with active or convalescent COVID-19. The DNA for the CDR3 is TGTGCCAGTGGGACACGGTGGCCAACAGGGATAGAACTGTTTTTT. The encoded protein is CASGTRWPTGIELFF.